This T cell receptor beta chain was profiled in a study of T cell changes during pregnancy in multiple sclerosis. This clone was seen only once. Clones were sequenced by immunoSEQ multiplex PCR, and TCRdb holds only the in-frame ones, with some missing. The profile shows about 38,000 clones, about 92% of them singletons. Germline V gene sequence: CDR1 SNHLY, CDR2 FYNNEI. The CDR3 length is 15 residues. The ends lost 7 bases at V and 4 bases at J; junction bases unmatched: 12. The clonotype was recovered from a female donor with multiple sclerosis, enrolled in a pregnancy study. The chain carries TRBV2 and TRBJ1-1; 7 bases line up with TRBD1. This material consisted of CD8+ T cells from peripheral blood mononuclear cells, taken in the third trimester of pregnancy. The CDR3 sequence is CASNVGPDRATEAFF. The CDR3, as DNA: TGTGCCAGCAACGTCGGCCCCGACAGGGCCACTGAAGCTTTCTTT.